A selection of T cell receptor beta chains follows, all from one sample in a study of Tregs in tolerant kidney transplant recipients. Here immunoSEQ multiplex PCR was the method, and the copy in TCRdb shows in-frame clones only, minus some. Of about 240,000 clones detected, around 81% appear once; the ten largest clones hold about 0.68%. Sequenced sample: CD4+ T cells from blood. The receptors shown here come from a human donor in good health. The CDR3 runs from the conserved cysteine through the conserved F or W. A D gene is named only where the DNA matches it firmly. Some rows have no size entry. The others give once, few or many, or a class for an expanded clone.

>TRBJ2-1|TRBD2|.|TRBV6-6
CASSYFAGGYNEQFF
TGTGCCAGCAGTTACTTCGCGGGAGGCTACAATGAGCAGTTCTTC
>TRBJ2-7|TRBD1|.|TRBV20-1
CSAPDRVEQYF
TGCAGTGCCCCCGACAGGGTCGAGCAGTACTTC
>TRBJ1-2|.|.|TRBV7-3
CASSLAGGYGYTF
TGTGCCAGCAGCTTAGCCGGGGGCTATGGCTACACCTTC
>TRBJ2-5|TRBD2|.|TRBV19
CASSQLAGGVETQYF
TGTGCCAGTAGTCAGCTAGCGGGAGGTGTCGAGACCCAGTACTTC
>TRBJ2-1|.|.|TRBV11-1
CASTLGQYNEQFF
TGTGCCAGCACCCTGGGGCAGTACAATGAGCAGTTCTTC
>TRBJ2-3|TRBD2|.|TRBV7-3
CASSPGERGGTDTQYF
TGTGCCAGCAGCCCCGGGGAGCGGGGGGGCACAGATACGCAGTATTTT
>TRBJ1-4|.|.|TRBV7-9
CASSPARGDEKLFF
TGTGCCAGCAGCCCCGCAAGGGGAGATGAAAAACTGTTTTTT
>TRBJ1-1|TRBD1|.|TRBV19
CASSLRQGRTQGAFF
TGTGCCAGTAGTTTAAGACAGGGAAGAACGCAGGGGGCTTTCTTT
>TRBJ2-2|.|.|TRBV6-1
CASTGTGELFF
TGTGCCAGCACGGGCACCGGGGAGCTGTTTTTT
>TRBJ1-1|.|.|TRBV20-1
CSATGLGGAFF
TGCAGTGCTACCGGGCTGGGGGGAGCTTTCTTT
>TRBJ1-4|.|.|TRBV5-1
CASSLGTGNEKLFF
TGCGCCAGCAGCCTAGGAACAGGGAATGAAAAACTGTTTTTT
>TRBJ1-1|.|.|TRBV7-3
CASSLGQMNTEAFF
TGTGCCAGCAGCTTGGGGCAGATGAACACTGAAGCTTTCTTT
>TRBJ2-7|TRBD2|.|TRBV19
CASSSRGGSYEQYF
TGTGCCAGTAGTTCCCGGGGAGGGTCCTACGAGCAGTACTTC
>TRBJ1-6|.|.|TRBV5-1
CASSLDHPVNSPLHF
TGCGCCAGCAGCTTGGATCACCCCGTGAATTCACCCCTCCACTTT
>TRBJ2-5|.|.|TRBV30
CAWSPLAGTQYF
TGTGCCTGGAGTCCCCTCGCCGGGACCCAGTACTTC
>TRBJ1-2|TRBD1|.|TRBV5-1
CASSRDTGGDYGYTF
TGCGCCAGCAGCCGCGACACAGGGGGCGACTATGGCTACACCTTC
>TRBJ2-2|.|once|TRBV2
CASRKGQGFTGELFF
TGTGCCAGCAGGAAAGGGCAGGGGTTCACCGGGGAGCTGTTTTTT
>TRBJ1-1|.|.|TRBV18
CASSPPVGWNTEAFF
TGTGCCAGCTCACCACCTGTCGGCTGGAACACTGAAGCTTTCTTT
>TRBJ2-2|.|.|TRBV9
CASSVASYGTWELFF
TGTGCCAGCAGCGTAGCCTCTTACGGAACGTGGGAGCTGTTTTTT
>TRBJ2-1|.|.|TRBV19
CASTRGAYYNEQFF
TGTGCCAGTACCCGTGGGGCTTACTACAATGAGCAGTTCTTC
>TRBJ2-1|.|.|TRBV2
CASSTTGSYNEQFF
TGTGCCAGCAGTACGACGGGCTCCTACAATGAGCAGTTCTTC
>TRBJ2-2|.|.|TRBV5-1
CASSLAVTGELFF
TGCGCCAGCAGCTTGGCAGTCACCGGGGAGCTGTTTTTT
>TRBJ1-2|.|.|TRBV21-1
CASTAGTGPWYGYTF
TGTGCCAGCACCGCCGGGACAGGGCCTTGGTATGGCTACACCTTC
>TRBJ1-1|.|.|TRBV14
CASSYINRGGEAFF
TGTGCCAGCAGCTACATAAACCGGGGTGGGGAAGCTTTCTTT
>TRBJ2-7|.|.|TRBV9
CASSVSARQANYEQYF
TGTGCCAGCAGCGTTTCTGCCCGACAGGCTAACTACGAGCAGTACTTC
>TRBJ2-7|.|.|TRBV9
CASSVDSAAYEQYF
TGTGCCAGCAGCGTAGATAGCGCGGCCTACGAGCAGTACTTC
>TRBJ1-1|TRBD1|.|TRBV7-9
CANSRTGGPLNTEAFF
TGTGCCAACAGCCGGACAGGGGGCCCCTTGAACACTGAAGCTTTCTTT
>TRBJ1-1|.|once|TRBV6-6
CASSYTSTGEAFF
TGTGCCAGCAGTTACACCTCAACAGGGGAAGCTTTCTTT
>TRBJ2-5|TRBD1|.|TRBV11-2
CATQTGLGETQYF
TGTGCCACACAGACAGGGCTAGGGGAGACCCAGTACTTC
>TRBJ2-2|TRBD2|.|TRBV11-3
CASSPEGGSTGELFF
TGTGCCAGCAGCCCCGAGGGAGGGTCCACCGGGGAGCTGTTTTTT
>TRBJ1-6|.|.|TRBV25-1
CASSGRQGSSSPLHF
TGTGCCAGCAGTGGCCGGCAGGGGTCCAGCTCACCCCTCCACTTT
>TRBJ2-3|TRBD2|.|TRBV11-2
CASSESLLAGVNTDTQYF
TGTGCCAGCAGCGAATCCCTATTAGCGGGAGTGAACACAGATACGCAGTATTTT
>TRBJ1-1|.|.|TRBV9
CASSPLSGTGVAFF
TGTGCCAGCAGCCCCCTTTCCGGGACCGGTGTAGCGTTCTTT
>TRBJ1-2|.|once|TRBV14
CASSQDGQPTGYGYTF
TGTGCCAGCAGCCAAGATGGACAGCCAACCGGCTATGGCTACACCTTC
>TRBJ2-1|.|once|TRBV7-8
CASSSRPGGSSYNEQFF
TGTGCCAGCAGCTCACGCCCTGGCGGCAGCTCCTACAATGAGCAGTTCTTC
>TRBJ2-7|TRBD2|.|TRBV18
CASSSIAGGPAPDPYEQYF
TGTGCCAGCTCCTCAATAGCGGGGGGGCCCGCTCCGGATCCCTACGAGCAGTACTTC
>TRBJ1-2|.|.|TRBV6-1
CASSSTRNGYTF
TGTGCCAGCAGTTCTACAAGGAATGGCTACACCTTC
>TRBJ2-7|.|.|TRBV2
CASSVEGTGEQYF
TGTGCCAGCAGTGTCGAGGGGACGGGCGAGCAGTACTTC
>TRBJ1-1|TRBD1|.|TRBV27
CASSPRTGGSKFEAFF
TGTGCCAGCAGTCCCCGGACAGGGGGCAGCAAGTTTGAAGCTTTCTTT
>TRBJ1-3|.|.|TRBV7-2
CASSPPRQTSGNTIYF
TGTGCCAGCAGCCCACCCCGACAGACCTCTGGAAACACCATATATTTT
>TRBJ2-2|.|few|TRBV4-2
CASSQVPQRRGELFF
TGTGCCAGCAGCCAAGTCCCCCAGCGAAGGGGGGAGCTGTTTTTT
>TRBJ1-2|.|.|TRBV10-2
CASSAQANYGYTF
TGCGCCAGCAGTGCCCAAGCTAACTATGGCTACACCTTC
>TRBJ2-1|TRBD2|few|TRBV30
CAWRTGTSGTYNEQFF
TGTGCCTGGAGAACCGGGACTAGCGGGACATACAATGAGCAGTTCTTC
>TRBJ2-2|TRBD2|.|TRBV5-4
CATHRGGAGTGELFF
TGTGCCACCCACCGGGGGGGAGCGGGCACCGGGGAGCTGTTTTTT
>TRBJ2-7|.|.|TRBV11-2
CASSFLGSANEQYF
TGTGCCAGCAGCTTCCTTGGGAGCGCCAACGAGCAGTACTTC
>TRBJ1-1|.|.|TRBV19
CASPPRRGSGSGTEAFF
TGTGCCAGCCCACCCCGGCGGGGCTCGGGCTCGGGCACTGAAGCTTTCTTT
>TRBJ1-1|.|.|TRBV6-5
CASSRAFESEAFF
TGTGCCAGCAGCAGGGCTTTCGAGTCTGAAGCTTTCTTT
>TRBJ2-1|.|.|TRBV7-6
CASTEVRDSSYNEQFF
TGTGCCAGCACCGAGGTTCGGGATAGCTCCTACAATGAGCAGTTCTTC
>TRBJ1-2|.|.|TRBV5-1
CASRDPGQDYTF
TGCGCCAGCAGGGATCCTGGACAAGACTACACCTTC
>TRBJ1-5|.|.|TRBV6-6
CATRGGGQPQHF
TGTGCCACCAGAGGGGGAGGTCAGCCCCAGCATTTT
>TRBJ2-7|.|.|TRBV18
CASSPSTPGAYEQYF
TGTGCCAGCTCACCATCGACCCCAGGGGCCTACGAGCAGTACTTC
>TRBJ1-5|.|.|TRBV7-2
CASSFKGDQPQHF
TGTGCCAGCAGCTTTAAGGGAGATCAGCCCCAGCATTTT
>TRBJ1-1|.|.|TRBV5-6
CASSLGAPLGPEAFF
TGTGCCAGCAGCTTGGGGGCACCTCTGGGTCCTGAAGCTTTCTTT
>TRBJ2-4|TRBD1|.|TRBV9
CASSAYRGSIQYF
TGTGCCAGCAGCGCCTACAGGGGATCCATTCAGTACTTC
>TRBJ2-7|TRBD2|once|TRBV11-2
CASSPRAGTYEQYF
TGTGCCAGCAGCCCCCGAGCGGGAACCTACGAGCAGTACTTC